This T cell receptor (beta chain) was sequenced during a study of shared clonotypes between healthy human individuals. How the authors handled the data: ImmunoSEQ junction-only sequences lacked quality scores, so their filtering differed. The method was immunoSEQ multiplex PCR; TCRdb's version includes in-frame clones alone and lacks a portion of them. V, J and clone size are taken as reported in that table, and D and trimming were inferred from the DNA itself. Found here are about 1.5 million clones, under 99% of them singletons; the top ten hold about 0.4%. Regarding the study as a whole: Specimens sampled were limited to blood, with tissue repertoires likely differing.

Points on this clone: The antigen is unknown.

Trimming removed 6 bases from V and 3 bases from J, with 9 bases in between. There are 13 residues in the CDR3. Germline lookup yields CDR1 SGHAT and CDR2 FQNNGV. This clonotype was obtained from a man aged 30 to 45 in good health. The sequenced material came from naive CD4+ T cells sorted from blood. The subset was: CD45RA+ positively selected. This chain joins TRBV11-2 and TRBJ2-1, with D unclear. This CDR3 reads CASRRPIYNEQFF. In nucleotides, the CDR3 is TGTGCCAGCAGACGACCGATCTACAATGAGCAGTTCTTC.